The 17 T cell receptor beta chains in this list originate from one sample, sequenced in a study of Ad26.COV2.S vaccination and SARS-CoV-2 variants (dated by TCRdb to the early 2020s). Read against the paper, the sample's treatment or condition label means: around 19 received Ad26.COV2.S at low or high dose, single or two shots; 5 received placebo; per-sample allocation not given. For vaccine and placebo recipients, repertoires were sequenced using samples collected on day 63 after the first injection. Library preparation used the immunoSEQ multiplex PCR assay. The table was pulled from immuneACCESS by TCRdb, which kept in-frame rearrangements only. Such tables lose some clones; where checked, under half of the loss comes from unresolved V genes, and the rest has no known cause. The sample includes 350,000 to 450,000 clones, with roughly 81% observed a single time. Together, the top ten hold around 3.3% of the sample.

The sequencing used peripheral blood, collected in a trial of Ad26.COV2.S vaccine versus placebo. These receptors all stem from a person aged 18 to 59 who received the Ad26.COV2.S COVID-19 vaccine or a placebo.

The chain is built from TRBV7-9 and TRBJ2-7; 11 bases map to TRBD2. The germline gives CDR1 SEHNR, CDR2 FQNEAQ (reference sequence). Unmatched junction bases numbered 8, after V lost 5 bases and J lost 2 bases. This CDR3 is built from 16 residues. The CDR3 bases are TGTGCCAGCAGCCCTAGGGGGACTAGCGGTGCCTACGAGCAGTACTTC. It specifies CASSPRGTSGAYEQYF.

The chain combines TRBV5-4 with TRBJ1-2, with D possibly TRBD1 on 6 matching bases. V was trimmed by 2 bases and J by 6 bases, leaving 11 bases between them. This CDR3 contains 13 residues. CDR1 is SGHNT and CDR2 is YYREEE in the germline V gene (reference sequence). CDR3 DNA sequence: TGTGCCAGCAGCTTCAGTACAGGGAATGGCTACACCTTC. Protein: CASSFSTGNGYTF.

The chain carries TRBV13 and TRBJ1-2; no firm D call. Trimming removed 0 bases from V and 3 bases from J, with 2 bases in between. The CDR3 covers 12 residues. The germline CDR1 and CDR2 sequences are PRHDT and FYEKMQ (reference sequence). This CDR3 reads CASSLGYYGYTF. The CDR3 nucleotides are TGTGCCAGCAGCTTAGGGTACTATGGCTACACCTTC.

The chain uses TRBV7-7 and TRBJ2-2, with no clear D. Germline V gives CDR1 SSHAT, CDR2 FNYEAQ (reference sequence). CDR3 size: 19 residues. Trimming took 0 bases from V and 5 from J, leaving 22 bases between them. Written as DNA, the CDR3 is TGTGCCAGCAGCTTAGCGCTGTGCGAGGAGACCTCGAGGACCGGGGAGCTGTTTTTT. Its translation: CASSLALCEETSRTGELFF.

The rearrangement joins TRBV21-1 to TRBJ2-7; TRBD1 is the table's D call and was not checked against the DNA. TRBV21-1 is tagged as a pseudogene. The CDR3 length is 19 residues. The DNA of the CDR3 is TGTGCCAGCAGCAAAGCGGGCAACAGCCCTCACCATACGCTCTACGAGCAGTACTTC. Amino acid sequence: CASSKAGNSPHHTLYEQYF.

In DNA, the CDR3 is TGTGCCAGCAGCTCCGGGACAGGGAAATCACCCCTCCACTTT. Amino acid sequence: CASSSGTGKSPLHF. The chain links TRBV7-2 to TRBJ1-6; TRBD1 matches at 9 bases. The CDR3 has 14 residues. V trimming: 4 bases; J trimming: 10 bases; junction bases outside the gene matches: 5. Germline-derived CDR1 and CDR2 are SGHTA and FQGNSA.

The chain recombines TRBV7-2 with TRBJ2-7, with a tentative D call TRBD2 (6 bases). The V gene lost 1 base and the J gene lost 7 bases, with 11 bases spanning the gap. From germline, CDR1 is SGHTA and CDR2 FQGNSA. The length of the CDR3 is 13 residues. The CDR3 reads CASSLGVGGEQYF. The CDR3 nucleotides are TGTGCCAGCAGCTTAGGGGTAGGAGGGGAGCAGTACTTC.

This sequence joins TRBV24-1 and TRBJ1-4, with D uncertain. Trimming shortened V by 2 bases and J by 5 bases, and 8 bases separated the two germline ends. The germline CDR1 and CDR2 sequences are KGHDR and SFDVKD. The CDR3 covers 14 residues. The CDR3 region is CATSDWRFNEKLFF. For the CDR3, the DNA is TGTGCCACCAGTGATTGGAGGTTCAATGAAAAACTGTTTTTT.

This chain uses TRBV7-9 with TRBJ1-6, with 9 positions matching TRBD1. V lost 0 bases, J lost 9 bases, and 6 bases stayed unmatched. Germline values: CDR1 SEHNR, CDR2 FQNEAQ (reference sequence). CDR3 size: 16 residues. CDR3 in amino acids: CASSLATRTGVSPLHF. CDR3 sequence (DNA): TGTGCCAGCAGCTTAGCGACGCGGACAGGGGTTTCACCCCTCCACTTT.

This chain uses TRBV2 with TRBJ1-3; D unresolved. This CDR3 spans 17 amino acids. Trimming took 3 bases from V and 0 from J, leaving 15 bases between them. CDR1 and CDR2 from the germline V gene are SNHLY and FYNNEI. This CDR3 reads CASSEGQPFSSGNTIYF. The DNA of the CDR3 is TGTGCCAGCAGTGAGGGTCAGCCGTTCAGCTCTGGAAACACCATATATTTT.

V is TRBV6-2 or TRBV6-3 and J is TRBJ2-7; TRBD1 might be the D (6 bases). The CDR3 has 11 amino acids. V lost 6 bases and J lost 7, with 10 bases in between. Germline V gene data show CDR1 as MNHEY and CDR2 as SVGEGT. In DNA form, the CDR3 reads TGTGCCAGCAGCCGGACAGATGAGCAGTACTTC. Its translation is CASSRTDEQYF.

The J gene is TRBJ1-4, the V gene TRBV9; D possibly corresponds to TRBD1 (6 bases). Trimming removed 3 bases from V and 5 bases from J, with 11 bases in between. The CDR3 loop spans 14 amino acids. Looked up from germline, CDR1 is SGDLS and CDR2 is YYNGEE. The CDR3 is CASSEGGPNEKLFF. For the CDR3, the DNA is TGTGCCAGCAGCGAGGGGGGGCCCAATGAAAAACTGTTTTTT.

The rearrangement joins TRBV19 to TRBJ2-6; a weak D match, TRBD1 (5 bases). Trimming left V 2 bases short and J 4 bases short, with 9 bases between. The CDR3 runs to 15 residues. CDR1 and CDR2 (germline): LNHDA, SQIVND (reference sequence). CDR3 bases: TGTGCCAGTAGTATACTGGGGCTAGGGGCCAACGTCCTGACTTTC. It codes for CASSILGLGANVLTF. Combining the CDR3 with reference TRBV19 and TRBJ2-6 gives the whole variable domain DGGITQSPKYLFRKEGQNVTLSCEQNLNHDAMYWYRQDPGQGLRLIYYSQIVNDFQKGDIAEGYSVSREKKESFPLTVTSAQKNPTAFYLCASSILGLGANVLTFGAGSRLTVL.

The chain uses TRBV18 and TRBJ1-2; D is perhaps TRBD1 (5 bases). The ends were cut back, 3 bases at V and 0 bases at J, with 11 bases in the middle. Germline CDR1 and CDR2: KGHSH and LQKENI. This CDR3 region has 15 residues. The CDR3 DNA reads TGTGCCAGCTCACCCCGGGACGTTACTAACTATGGCTACACCTTC. It encodes CASSPRDVTNYGYTF.

The rearrangement uses TRBV10-1 and TRBJ2-1; 9 positions agree with TRBD2. After removal of 5 bases from V and 4 bases from J, the junction contained 3 bases not matched to a gene. The CDR3 sequence is 14 residues long. Germline V gives CDR1 WNHNN, CDR2 SYGVQD (reference sequence). The CDR3 DNA reads as TGCGCCAGCAGTATAGCGGGAGTGTACAATGAGCAGTTCTTC. Translation gives CASSIAGVYNEQFF.

V usage is TRBV18 and J usage is TRBJ2-5, with 9 bases aligning to TRBD1. Germline CDR1 reads KGHSH; CDR2 reads LQKENI. Unmatched junction bases numbered 8, after V lost 5 bases and J lost 1 base. The CDR3 runs to 16 residues. CDR3 region: CASSTGTGLSQETQYF. The CDR3 nucleotides read TGTGCCAGCTCAACCGGGACAGGGCTATCCCAAGAGACCCAGTACTTC.

The sample holds many counts of this clone. The V and J genes are TRBV5-4 and TRBJ1-2; D unclear. The germline CDR1 and CDR2 sequences are SGHNT and YYREEE (reference sequence). The CDR3 spans 17 residues. With 4 bases removed from V and 0 bases from J, the gap between germline ends came to 19 bases. The CDR3 here is CASSPSADRTANYGYTF. Here the CDR3 DNA reads TGTGCCAGCAGCCCATCAGCAGATCGGACGGCTAACTATGGCTACACCTTC.